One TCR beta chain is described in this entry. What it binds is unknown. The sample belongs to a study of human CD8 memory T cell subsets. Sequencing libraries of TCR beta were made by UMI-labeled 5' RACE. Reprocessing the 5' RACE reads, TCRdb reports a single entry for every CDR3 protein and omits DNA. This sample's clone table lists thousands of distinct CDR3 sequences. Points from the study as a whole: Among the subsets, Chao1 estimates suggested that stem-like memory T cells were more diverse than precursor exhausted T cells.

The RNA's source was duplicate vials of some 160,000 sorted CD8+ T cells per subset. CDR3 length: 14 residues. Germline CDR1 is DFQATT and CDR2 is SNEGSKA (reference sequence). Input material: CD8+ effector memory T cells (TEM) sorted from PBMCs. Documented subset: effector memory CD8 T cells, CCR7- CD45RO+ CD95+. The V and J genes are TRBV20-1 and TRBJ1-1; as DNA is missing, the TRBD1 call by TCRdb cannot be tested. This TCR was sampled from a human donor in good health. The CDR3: CSASSGSLNTEAFF.